This T cell receptor (beta chain) was captured in a study of blood T cell repertoires in COVID-19. Study at large: Italy, Spain and the United States were the sources of the convalescent and acute COVID-19 samples. Sample material is recorded as cDNA or gDNA derived from T cells, B-cell-depleted T cells, or PBMCs.

Study processing details: Amplifying reference gene primers gave estimates of nucleated cell counts. Profiled with immunoSEQ multiplex PCR; TCRdb holds only in-frame clones, not every one. Clone size and V and J calls were adopted from that table, with D and trimming inferred from the DNA. Here the sample spans under 400,000 clones, roughly 89% being singletons. Germline V gene sequence: CDR1 KGHDR, CDR2 SFDVKD. Trimming took off 3 bases at V and 6 bases at J, with 11 bases between the two ends. The CDR3 is made up of 13 amino acids. The genes are TRBV24-1 and TRBJ2-7; weak D call: TRBD2 (6 bases). Source material: peripheral blood. The receptor was isolated from a man between 18 and 35 years old with active or convalescent COVID-19. The CDR3, as DNA: TGTGCCACCAGTGATGCAGGGACTCCCGAGCAGTACTTC. Protein sequence: CATSDAGTPEQYF.